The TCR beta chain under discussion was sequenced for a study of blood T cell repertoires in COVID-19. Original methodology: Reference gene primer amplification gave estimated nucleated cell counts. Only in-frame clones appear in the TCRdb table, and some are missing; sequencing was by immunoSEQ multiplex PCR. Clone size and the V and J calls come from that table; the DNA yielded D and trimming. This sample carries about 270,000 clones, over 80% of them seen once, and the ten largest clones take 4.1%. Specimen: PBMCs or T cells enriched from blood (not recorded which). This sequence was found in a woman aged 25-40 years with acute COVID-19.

In DNA form, the CDR3 reads TGTGCCAGCAGCGATGAACGGGGAAGCAAAAACATTCAGTACTTC. This gives the protein CASSDERGSKNIQYF. The chain is built from TRBV3-1 (or the pseudogene TRBV3-2) and TRBJ2-4; D may be TRBD2 (5 bases). Per the germline V gene, CDR1 is LGHDT and CDR2 is YNNKEL (reference sequence). Trimming took 5 bases from V and 3 from J, leaving 14 bases between them. This CDR3 is built from 15 residues.